Following are 17 T cell receptor beta chains from one sample sequenced in a study of OX40 agonist ivuxolimab in advanced cancers. Measured with immunoSEQ multiplex PCR; TCRdb has only the in-frame clones, and not every one. The sample includes under 65,000 clones, roughly nine tenths of them seen just once. The material was CD4+ or CD8+ T cells sorted from blood, obtained in a trial of the OX40 agonist ivuxolimab. These receptors were obtained from an adult with an advanced solid tumor such as melanoma, head and neck, liver or kidney cancer.

V usage is TRBV28 and J usage is TRBJ1-5; 11 nucleotides align to TRBD1. Trimming cost V 4 bases and J 4 bases; bases outside gene matches: 3. The CDR3 is 15 amino acids. Germline CDR1 MDHEN, CDR2 SYDVKM. Here the CDR3 DNA reads TGTGCCAGCAGTTCCGGGACAGGGGGAAATCAGCCCCAGCATTTT. It encodes CASSSGTGGNQPQHF.

The rearrangement joins TRBV6-5 to TRBJ1-5, with 9 positions matching TRBD1. The CDR3 covers 14 residues. With 7 bases clipped from V and 7 bases from J, the junction kept 8 bases outside the gene matches. Per the germline V gene, CDR1 is MNHEY and CDR2 is SVGAGI. The CDR3 reads CASKPGQGRQPQHF. The CDR3 coding sequence is TGTGCCAGCAAGCCGGGACAGGGACGGCAGCCCCAGCATTTT.

This rearrangement joins TRBV11-2 to TRBJ2-2; weak D call: TRBD2 (5 bases). The CDR3 has 15 amino acids. V dropped 0 bases and J dropped 6 bases, with 11 bases sitting between them. CDR1 SGHAT and CDR2 FQNNGV come from the germline V gene. CDR3 region: CASSLDFGSPGELFF. The CDR3 DNA follows: TGTGCCAGCAGCTTAGACTTTGGGAGCCCCGGGGAGCTGTTTTTT.

This chain uses TRBV28 with TRBJ2-1; 14 bases agree with TRBD2. The CDR3 consists of 16 residues. The germline CDR1 and CDR2 sequences are MDHEN and SYDVKM. V shed 2 bases and J 7 bases; nucleotides not matched to a gene: 4. CDR3 DNA: TGTGCCAGCAGTTTACTCGGGACTAGCGGGAGAAATGAGCAGTTCTTC. Residues: CASSLLGTSGRNEQFF.

V and J are TRBV11-2 and TRBJ2-7; the D gene is possibly TRBD2 (6 bases). Trimming pared 1 base from V and 6 bases from J, leaving 22 bases between. Germline V CDR1 and CDR2: SGHAT, FQNNGV. The CDR3 extends over 17 amino acids. Here the CDR3 reads CASSLVSGAPPRGEQYF. The CDR3 DNA is TGTGCCAGCAGCTTAGTTTCGGGAGCCCCTCCCCGTGGCGAGCAGTACTTC.

The V and J genes are TRBV11-3 and TRBJ2-1; 9 nucleotides agree with TRBD1. Germline lookup yields CDR1 SGHNT and CDR2 YENEEA. CDR3 length: 15 amino acids. Germline trimming cut 2 bases from V and 7 bases from J; bases unmatched to any gene: 6. In DNA, the CDR3 is TGTGCCAGCAGCTTATTCGGGACAGGGCATAATGAGCAGTTCTTC. Residues: CASSLFGTGHNEQFF. The full variable domain, its missing parts supplied by reference TRBV11-3 and TRBJ2-1, is EAGVVQSPRYKIIEKKQPVAFWCNPISGHNTLYWYLQNLGQGPELLIRYENEEAVDDSQLPKDRFSAERLKGVDSTLKIQPAELGDSAVYLCASSLFGTGHNEQFFGPGTRLTVL.

V gene TRBV11-3 combines with J gene TRBJ2-7; D is unresolved. The CDR3 totals 12 residues. Looked up from germline, CDR1 is SGHNT and CDR2 is YENEEA. Trimming removed 1 base at V and 5 bases at J, with 6 bases between. The CDR3 DNA follows: TGTGCCAGCAGCTTAGGGGAACACGAGCAGTACTTC. Translating gives CASSLGEHEQYF.

Here the CDR3 reads CASSMSTGLAGELFF. The CDR3, as DNA: TGTGCCAGTAGTATGTCCACAGGGCTGGCGGGGGAGCTGTTTTTT. The chain uses TRBV19 and TRBJ2-2, with D maybe TRBD1 (6 bases). Germline CDR1 reads LNHDA; CDR2 reads SQIVND (reference sequence). V was clipped by 3 bases and J by 8 bases, with 16 bases between them. This CDR3 spans 15 amino acids.

CDR3 residues: CAWSVGTGSEAFF. CDR3 in DNA: TGTGCCTGGAGTGTAGGGACCGGGAGTGAAGCTTTCTTT. The chain links TRBV30 to TRBJ1-1; D perhaps matches TRBD1 (5 bases). Trimming cost V 0 bases and J 7 bases, with 12 bases left between them. Looked up from germline, CDR1 is GTSNPN and CDR2 is SVGIG (reference sequence). The CDR3 has 13 residues.

The rearrangement uses TRBV7-3 and TRBJ1-2; no reliable D call. The germline V gene has CDR1 SGHTA and CDR2 FQGTGA. This CDR3 has 14 residues. V lost 0 bases and J lost 6, with 11 bases in between. CDR3 in amino acids: CASSLTGRLDGYTF. The CDR3 DNA sequence: TGTGCCAGCAGCTTAACAGGCCGATTGGATGGCTACACCTTC.

The chain carries TRBV11-2 and TRBJ2-4, with D perhaps given as TRBD1 or TRBD2 (6 bases each). V gave up 8 bases and J gave up 5 bases, with 19 bases separating them. Germline V gene lookup returns CDR1 SGHAT and CDR2 FQNNGV. The CDR3 has 15 amino acids. In DNA form, the CDR3 reads TGTGCCAGCGTAAAAGGGGGGAACAATGAAAACATTCAGTACTTC. Translating gives CASVKGGNNENIQYF.

This clone was detected only a few times. The chain is built from TRBV7-8 and TRBJ1-2; the D is unclear. Germline V gene lookup returns CDR1 SGHVS and CDR2 FQNEAQ. Trimming left V 5 bases short and J 5 bases short, with 9 bases between. The CDR3 extends over 12 amino acids. The CDR3 sequence is CASSTGPYGYTF. The CDR3 nucleotides read TGTGCCAGCAGCACTGGACCTTATGGCTACACCTTC. The variable domain in full, completed from reference TRBV7-8 and TRBJ1-2, reads GAGVSQSPRYKVAKRGQDVALRCDPISGHVSLFWYQQALGQGPEFLTYFQNEAQLDKSGLPSDRFFAERPEGSVSTLKIQRTQQEDSAVYLCASSTGPYGYTFGSGTRLTVV.

The chain couples TRBV7-2 to TRBJ2-2; TRBD2 agrees at 9 bases. This CDR3 is built from 18 residues. The junction had 8 bases not matched to a gene; V was cut back by 2 bases and J by 1 base. The germline gives CDR1 SGHTA, CDR2 FQGNSA. The chain's CDR3 is CASSLLGGLAVNTGELFF. CDR3 sequence (DNA): TGTGCCAGCAGCTTATTGGGGGGACTAGCAGTGAACACCGGGGAGCTGTTTTTT. Based on the CDR3 plus reference TRBV7-2 and TRBJ2-2, the full variable domain is GAGVSQSPSNKVTEKGKDVELRCDPISGHTALYWYRQSLGQGLEFLIYFQGNSAPDKSGLPSDRFSAERTGGSVSTLTIQRTQQEDSAVYLCASSLLGGLAVNTGELFFGEGSRLTVL.

This sequence joins TRBV7-2 and TRBJ2-5; TRBD1 matches 9 bases. This CDR3 is built from 15 residues. V lost 5 bases to trimming and J lost 5 bases; unmatched junction nucleotides: 9. Germline V gene data show CDR1 as SGHTA and CDR2 as FQGNSA. The CDR3 reads CASSPRTGAGETQYF. DNA of the CDR3: TGTGCCAGCAGCCCGAGGACAGGGGCAGGGGAGACCCAGTACTTC. Based on the CDR3 plus reference TRBV7-2 and TRBJ2-5, the full variable domain is GAGVSQSPSNKVTEKGKDVELRCDPISGHTALYWYRQSLGQGLEFLIYFQGNSAPDKSGLPSDRFSAERTGGSVSTLTIQRTQQEDSAVYLCASSPRTGAGETQYFGPGTRLLVL.

The chain carries TRBV29-1 and TRBJ2-7; D is undetermined. Trimming stripped 4 bases from V and 0 bases from J, with 7 bases between. CDR3 size: 12 residues. In germline, CDR1 is SQVTM, CDR2 ANQGSEA. The CDR3 nucleotides read TGCAGCGTTGGTTACAACTCCTACGAGCAGTACTTC. This encodes CSVGYNSYEQYF.

The rearrangement uses TRBV28 and TRBJ2-3; tentatively, D is TRBD2 (7 bases). The V gene's germline CDR1 is MDHEN and CDR2 SYDVKM. V was trimmed by 6 bases and J by 4 bases, leaving 14 bases between them. The CDR3 is made up of 14 amino acids. CDR3 amino acids: CASSQQGGADTQYF. In DNA form, the CDR3 reads TGTGCCAGCAGCCAACAGGGAGGGGCAGATACGCAGTATTTT.

The chain joins TRBV29-1 to TRBJ2-1; the match to TRBD2 covers 7 bases. This CDR3 has 12 residues. Trimming removed 4 bases from V and 10 bases from J; junction bases left unmatched: 7. Germline V gene lookup returns CDR1 SQVTM and CDR2 ANQGSEA. Here the CDR3 DNA reads TGCAGCGTTGCGGCGGGAGTACGGGAGCAGTTCTTC. Encoded protein: CSVAAGVREQFF.